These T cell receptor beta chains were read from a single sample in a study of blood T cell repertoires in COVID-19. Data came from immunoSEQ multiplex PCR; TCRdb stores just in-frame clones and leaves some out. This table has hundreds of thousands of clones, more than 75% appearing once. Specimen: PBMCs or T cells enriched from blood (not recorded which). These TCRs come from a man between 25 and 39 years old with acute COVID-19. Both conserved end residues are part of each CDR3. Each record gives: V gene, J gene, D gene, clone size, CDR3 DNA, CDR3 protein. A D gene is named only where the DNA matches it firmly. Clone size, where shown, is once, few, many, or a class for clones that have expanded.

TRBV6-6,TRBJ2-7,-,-,TGTGCCAGCAGTTCCACAGGGCCCTCCTCCTACGAGCAGTACTTC,CASSSTGPSSYEQYF
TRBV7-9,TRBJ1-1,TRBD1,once,TGTGCCAGCAGTTTTTTAATTGACAGGGGTTCGGCTTTCTTT,CASSFLIDRGSAFF
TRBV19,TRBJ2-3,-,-,TGTGCCAGTAGTCCCGGGTCCTCCACAGATACGCAGTATTTT,CASSPGSSTDTQYF
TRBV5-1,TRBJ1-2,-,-,TGCGCCAGCAGCCAACAGGGCCTTGAAGATGGCTACACCTTC,CASSQQGLEDGYTF
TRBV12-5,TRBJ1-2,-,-,TGTGCTAGTGGGAAATTTGGAGGGCTTGGCTACACCTTC,CASGKFGGLGYTF
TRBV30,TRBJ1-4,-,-,TGTGCCTGGAGGTTCGGCGGGCCCAGCAATGAAAAACTGTTTTTT,CAWRFGGPSNEKLFF
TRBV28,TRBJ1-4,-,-,TGTGCCAGCAGTTCCCTTACGACGGTGGAGAATGAAAAACTGTTTTTT,CASSSLTTVENEKLFF
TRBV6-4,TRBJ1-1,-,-,TGTGCCAGCAGTGAGGCGGTTTACACTGAAGCTTTCTTT,CASSEAVYTEAFF
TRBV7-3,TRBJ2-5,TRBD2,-,TGTGCCAGCAGCCTACTCGGGACTAGCGGGGGGTCGGAGACCCAGTACTTC,CASSLLGTSGGSETQYF
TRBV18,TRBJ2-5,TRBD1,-,TGTGCCAGCTCACCGGAGGGCCAGGGGGCGCAAACCCAGTACTTC,CASSPEGQGAQTQYF
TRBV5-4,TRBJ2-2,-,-,TGTGCCAGCAGCAGACAGGCCTCGAACACCGGGGAGCTGTTTTTT,CASSRQASNTGELFF
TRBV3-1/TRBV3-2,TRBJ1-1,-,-,TGTGCCAGCAGCCCGGACAGCAGAGCTTTCTTT,CASSPDSRAFF
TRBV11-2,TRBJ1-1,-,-,TGTGCCAGCAGCGCTACTCGGGGCACTGAAGCTTTCTTT,CASSATRGTEAFF
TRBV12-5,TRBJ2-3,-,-,TGTGCTAGTGGTTTGGGACAGGGAGGAGATACGCAGTATTTT,CASGLGQGGDTQYF